This TCR beta chain stems from a study of vaccination and CD4 T cells after COVID-19. An Oncomine TCR Beta short-read assay was used to sequence the DNA from cultured CD4+ T cells. TCRdb re-derived calls from the PCR reads in MiXCR, one entry per CDR3 protein. The sample carries some 15,000 distinct CDR3 sequences, approximately 52% recorded once. Treatment here: roughly 11-day PBMC culture with coronavirus spike peptide pools or control peptides (ViraFEST assay). TCRs were sequenced by ViraFEST after antigen-specific T cells had been expanded with peptide pools. Negative selection purified CD4+ T cells after less than 11 days of culture. A remark on this clonotype: Its antigen is still unknown.

Germline V gene lookup returns CDR1 MNHEY and CDR2 SMNVEV (reference sequence). This CDR3 has 13 residues. The V end lost 1 base, the J end lost 5 bases, and 5 bases lay between the germline ends. Sequenced sample: CD4+ T cells from blood, cultured in vitro. This receptor was obtained from a human donor who had recovered from COVID-19. The genes are TRBV27 and TRBJ2-2; D not resolved. The CDR3 is CASSLYSTGELFF. The CDR3 DNA is TGTGCCAGCAGTTTATACAGTACCGGGGAGCTGTTTTTT.